This TCR beta chain is from a study of a mutant IDH1 vaccine in newly diagnosed glioma. About the research overall: Of treated patients, approximately 62% were men and about 38% women, averaging 40.4 years. Prior therapy was radiotherapy, temozolomide, or both; most received both. Findings and limits, study-wide: Pseudoprogression seemingly bore no relation to changes in top peripheral T cell clonotypes.

Time point described: baseline, week 1 (first vaccination visit). Treatment: pre-vaccination baseline after standard-of-care therapy. With regard to this clone: What it binds is unknown.

The data were produced by immunoSEQ multiplex PCR, yet TCRdb's version contains in-frame clones alone and is incomplete. The data contain some 70,000 clones, about four fifths of them singletons. From germline, CDR1 is KGHSH and CDR2 LQKENI. The CDR3 is 15 residues long. Between the trimmed V and J ends, which lost 2 bases and 4 bases, there was a span of 11 bases. Here the sequenced sample was PBMCs, taken from a glioma patient treated with radiotherapy, temozolomide or both. The V and J genes are TRBV18 and TRBJ2-2, with D maybe TRBD1 (5 bases). The source of this sequence is a man aged 50 or older with glioma. The CDR3 region is CASSPDQGITGELFF. The CDR3 DNA is TGTGCCAGCTCACCAGACCAGGGTATCACCGGGGAGCTGTTTTTT.